This passage covers 22 T cell receptor beta chains from one sample sequenced in a study of metastatic and nonmetastatic thyroid tumors (dated by TCRdb to 2018 to 2020). No patient had received any treatment before thyroid surgery. Library method: PCR. Sequencing instrument: Illumina HiSeq 4000. TCRdb took the public reads, trimmed them with fastp at Q25, ran MiXCR for clone calling and kept in-frame beta chains. The sample table holds about 15,000 clones, of which around 25% were seen once. The leading ten clones occupy 7.7% of the sample. Sample: tumor tissue. The origin of the receptors is a female donor with papillary thyroid cancer or a benign thyroid nodule (not recorded which). Some clones in this sample may be carry-over from other donors' samples.

This clone was seen ten or more times. The chain has TRBV10-2 and TRBJ2-5; D is ambiguous. Trimming took 0 bases from V and 6 from J, leaving 11 bases between them. Germline assignment: CDR1 WSHSY and CDR2 SAAADI. The CDR3 is 14 residues long. CDR3 DNA sequence: TGCGCCAGCAGTGAGTCGATTGGTGGAAAGACCCAGTACTTC. Protein sequence: CASSESIGGKTQYF.

This clone appeared a few times. The DNA for the CDR3 is TGTGCCAGCAGCTCAAGAAGCGGTGAGCAGTTCTTC. Its protein is CASSSRSGEQFF. The chain has TRBV7-3 and TRBJ2-1, with D maybe TRBD2 (5 bases). CDR3 length: 12 residues. Germline values: CDR1 SGHTA, CDR2 FQGTGA. Trimming took 4 bases from V and 9 from J, leaving 10 bases between them.

This clone was seen many times. V and J are TRBV2 and TRBJ2-1; no clear D. The CDR3 runs 14 residues. V lost 7 bases, J lost 4 bases, and 14 bases lay in between. Looked up from germline, CDR1 is SNHLY and CDR2 is FYNNEI. In DNA form, the CDR3 reads TGTGCCAGCAAGAAAACTACCTTATACAATGAGCAGTTCTTC. It encodes CASKKTTLYNEQFF.

This clone was observed a handful of times. Sequence at one end of the junction differs from germline and may be a read error. The chain links TRBV6-1 to TRBJ2-1, with TRBD1 as a possible D gene (6 bases). The CDR3 runs to 18 residues. Germline assignment: CDR1 MNHNS and CDR2 SASEGT. Here the CDR3 reads CAISDHMTGTSIMSEQFF. The CDR3 DNA sequence: TGTGCCATCAGTGATCACATGACCGGGACATCTATAATGAGTGAGCAGTTCTTC.

The chain employs TRBV4-2 and TRBJ2-1; D is undetermined. Germline CDR1 and CDR2: LGHNA and YNFKEQ. CDR3 size: 15 residues. The V gene lost 1 base and the J gene lost 4 bases, with 11 bases spanning the gap. The CDR3 loop reads CASSQATGRYNEQFF. The CDR3 DNA is TGTGCCAGCAGCCAAGCCACCGGGCGGTACAATGAGCAGTTCTTC.

About this clone: The CDR3 end shows no conserved phenylalanine or tryptophan, and so a read error is likely. This chain connects TRBV2 to TRBJ2-7; D ambiguous. This CDR3 has 16 residues. V lost 7 bases to trimming and J lost 1 base, with 20 bases between them. Looked up from germline, CDR1 is SNHLY and CDR2 is FYNNEI. CDR3 nucleotide sequence: TGTGCCAGCACTCAGGTCGGCTCCTTACCTTCCTACGAGCAGTACCTC. This sequence encodes CASTQVGSLPSYEQYL.

In its sample, this clone was seen many times. This chain uses TRBV7-9 with TRBJ2-3; D uncertain. The V end lost 3 bases, the J end lost 6 bases, and 16 bases lay between the germline ends. Per the germline V gene, CDR1 is SEHNR and CDR2 is FQNEAQ (reference sequence). This CDR3 has 15 amino acids. CDR3 region: CASSLGLGPKDTQYF. For the CDR3, the DNA is TGTGCCAGCAGCTTGGGTCTGGGCCCGAAGGATACGCAGTATTTT.

This clone is labeled medium-sized. The V and J genes are TRBV3-1 and TRBJ1-6, with D unclear. The CDR3 is 13 amino acids. Trimming shortened V by 8 bases and J by 8 bases, and 13 bases separated the two germline ends. Germline V gives CDR1 LGHDT, CDR2 YNNKEL (reference sequence). CDR3 loop: CASGDVGYSPLHF. CDR3 DNA sequence: TGTGCCAGCGGCGACGTAGGGTATTCACCCCTCCACTTT.

CDR3: CASSLVSGQGLTQYF. In DNA, the CDR3 is TGTGCCAGCAGCTTAGTGTCCGGACAGGGGTTGACCCAGTACTTC. J is TRBJ2-5 and V is TRBV7-8, with 9 bases matching TRBD1. CDR3 length equals 15 residues. J was trimmed by 7 bases and V by 1 base; bases with no gene match: 7. Germline CDR1 reads SGHVS; CDR2 reads FQNEAQ.

By sample share, this clone is medium-sized (0.01 to 0.1%). The chain is built from TRBV6-5 and TRBJ2-5; D is unclear. The CDR3 sequence is 13 residues long. CDR1 MNHEY and CDR2 SVGAGI come from the germline V gene. V was cut by 0 bases and J by 3 bases, with 5 bases left in between. The CDR3: CASSYSVKETQYF. The CDR3 DNA follows: TGTGCCAGCAGTTACTCGGTCAAAGAGACCCAGTACTTC.

J is TRBJ2-6 and V is TRBV27; D remains ambiguous. Trimming removed 6 bases at V and 0 bases at J, with 3 bases between. The V gene's germline CDR1 is MNHEY and CDR2 SMNVEV (reference sequence). The CDR3 totals 13 residues. The CDR3, as DNA: TGTGCCAGCAGGCCCTCTGGGGCCAACGTCCTGACTTTC. Its translation is CASRPSGANVLTF.

This clone has ten or more counts. The sample carries other DNA sequences with the same CDR3. The V call is TRBV12-3 or TRBV12-4, the J call TRBJ2-1; the D gene is possibly TRBD2 (7 bases). The CDR3 is made up of 13 amino acids. Deletions cut 5 bases from V and 5 bases from J, with 10 bases between. CDR3 coding DNA: TGTGCCAGCAGTGGGGGGGCCAACAATGAGCAGTTCTTC. This encodes CASSGGANNEQFF.

The V call is TRBV19, the J call TRBJ1-2; weak D call: TRBD1 (6 bases). V shed 7 bases and J shed 5 bases, with 20 bases lying between them. This CDR3 region has 15 residues. In germline, CDR1 is LNHDA, CDR2 SQIVND (reference sequence). The CDR3 protein is CASTRDTGIVYGYTF. CDR3 in DNA: TGTGCCAGTACCAGGGACACCGGAATAGTATATGGCTACACCTTC.

A remark on this clone: Since no conserved phenylalanine or tryptophan closes the CDR3, a read error is the likely cause. The V and J genes are TRBV7-3 and TRBJ2-7, with TRBD2 as a possible D gene (5 bases). CDR3 length: 13 amino acids. V lost 5 bases and J 2 bases, leaving 10 bases between the germline ends. Looked up from germline, CDR1 is SGHTA and CDR2 is FQGTGA. CDR3 protein: CASSTPGTYEQYS. CDR3 in DNA: TGTGCCAGCAGCACACCCGGGACCTACGAGCAGTACTCC.

This clone is deemed medium-sized (0.01 to 0.1%). The chain combines TRBV5-5 with TRBJ2-7, with 7 nucleotides matching TRBD1. V trimming: 3 bases; J trimming: 5 bases; junction bases outside the gene matches: 14. The CDR3 runs to 16 residues. The germline V gene has CDR1 SGHKS and CDR2 YYEKEE (reference sequence). CDR3 protein: CASSSPRGTEANEQYF. In nucleotides, the CDR3 is TGTGCCAGCAGCTCCCCCAGGGGGACGGAGGCTAACGAGCAGTACTTC.

This clone was seen many times. The V call is TRBV5-1, the J call TRBJ2-7, with a tentative D call TRBD1 (6 bases). V was trimmed by 3 bases and J by 2 bases, leaving 24 bases between them. The CDR3 length is 18 residues. Germline CDR1 is SGHRS and CDR2 is YFSETQ. CDR3 sequence reads: CASSSTTLDSQPPYEQYF. The CDR3 DNA sequence: TGCGCCAGCAGCTCTACGACACTGGACAGCCAACCCCCCTACGAGCAGTACTTC.

The chain combines TRBV20-1 with TRBJ1-1; 7 bases align to TRBD1. V shed 3 bases and J 3 bases; nucleotides not matched to a gene: 10. The CDR3 has 15 amino acids. Germline V gives CDR1 DFQATT, CDR2 SNEGSKA (reference sequence). For the CDR3, the DNA is TGCAGTGCTAGGGAATTCAGGGGGGTTGACACTGAAGCTTTCTTT. Translated, it gives CSAREFRGVDTEAFF.

This clone turned up a few times. The CDR3 protein is CASSFMNNEQFF. For the CDR3, the DNA is TGTGCCAGTAGTTTTATGAACAATGAGCAGTTCTTC. J is TRBJ2-1 and V is TRBV19; D is ambiguous. The CDR3 loop spans 12 amino acids. Germline CDR1 and CDR2: LNHDA and SQIVND (reference sequence). V was clipped by 5 bases and J by 5 bases, with 7 bases between them.

There are a few counts of this clone. Germline and junction disagree at one end, which may indicate a read error. V is TRBV12-3 or TRBV12-4 and J is TRBJ1-2, with unresolved D. This CDR3 has 11 amino acids. The CDR3 DNA reads as TGTGCCAGCAGTTCCCTCTATTGCTACACCTTC. Residues: CASSSLYCYTF.

This clone ranks as medium-sized. The chain recombines TRBV12-3 or TRBV12-4 with TRBJ1-5; no reliable D call. Trimming shortened V by 6 bases and J by 5 bases, and 11 bases separated the two germline ends. The CDR3 covers 13 residues. The CDR3 nucleotides read TGTGCCAGCAGACAACAGCAACATCAGCCCCAGCATTTT. Amino acid sequence: CASRQQQHQPQHF.

The rearrangement links TRBV28 to TRBJ1-4, with D maybe TRBD1 (6 bases). The germline V gene encodes CDR1 MDHEN and CDR2 SYDVKM. There are 14 residues in the CDR3. Trimming removed 4 bases from V and 7 bases from J, with 13 bases in between. The CDR3 coding sequence is TGTGCCAGCAGTTCCCCGGGGGCGCGTGAAAAACTGTTTTTT. It codes for CASSSPGAREKLFF.

In its sample, this clone is medium-sized (0.01 to 0.1%). The J gene is TRBJ2-1, the V gene TRBV18; 7 nucleotides agree with TRBD2. Germline loops: CDR1 KGHSH, CDR2 LQKENI. Trimming at V came to 9 bases and at J to 9 bases, leaving 11 bases not matched to a gene. There are 13 residues in the CDR3. The CDR3 sequence is CASPGEGRLEQFF. The CDR3, as DNA: TGTGCCAGTCCCGGGGAGGGCCGTCTTGAGCAGTTCTTC.